This TCR beta chain was documented in a study of neurological immune-mediated disorders. Study-wide points: No CDR3 amino acid sequences recurred among expanded clones across subjects, suggesting private repertoires in all groups.

TCRdb re-called the 5' RACE reads with MiXCR, one entry per CDR3 protein. The profile covers fewer than 90,000 distinct CDR3 sequences, with roughly 5% appearing a single time and 6% to 9.5% taken by the ten largest. This clonotype was found many times. The antigen remains unidentified. V lost 0 bases, J lost 1 base, and 12 bases lay in between. The V gene's germline CDR1 is SGHTA and CDR2 FQGNSA. CDR3 length: 16 residues. The sequenced material came from PBMCs. The V gene is TRBV7-2, the J gene TRBJ1-1; a weak D match, TRBD1 (5 bases). This clonotype originated in a man aged 18 to 35 with multiple sclerosis. The CDR3 nucleotides read TGTGCCAGCAGCTTAGCGGGGGGTAACGCGAACACTGAAGCTTTCTTT. Its protein product is CASSLAGGNANTEAFF.